This T cell receptor beta chain was profiled in a study of naive CD8 T cells in extremely preterm neonates. Samples were taken at extremely preterm deliveries at about 22-27 weeks of gestation. Excluded: fetal demise, active maternal HSV, known maternal HIV. Study-level results: Preterm infants showed shorter CDR3s, fewer N additions and less trimming than older groups. Limitations included small sample size and variable preterm productive templates. Shared CDR3 nucleotide sequences: preterm 2.5% to 3%, term 0.4% to 0.45%, children roughly 0.03%, adults about 0.0095%. Preterm neonates had significantly lower iChao1 richness than other age groups.

The protocol was immunoSEQ multiplex PCR, while the TCRdb copy is restricted to in-frame clones and leaves out a portion. Of 20,000 or so clones listed, more than 70% were seen once; the top ten hold approximately 0.92%. Concerning this clone: The antigen remains undetermined.

This clonotype was obtained from a boy who was born preterm. Material: naive CD8+ T cells from cord blood.

This chain's CDR3 is CASRQGNTEAFF. In DNA form, the CDR3 reads TGTGCCAGCAGACAGGGGAACACTGAAGCTTTCTTT. This chain joins TRBV6-5 and TRBJ1-1, with D maybe TRBD1 (6 bases). V lost 6 bases and J lost 1, with 6 bases in between. From germline, CDR1 is MNHEY and CDR2 SVGAGI. There are 12 residues in the CDR3.